The entry that follows covers one T cell receptor (beta chain) sequence. This sample was taken from a study of OX40 agonist ivuxolimab in advanced cancers. Libraries were prepared by immunoSEQ multiplex PCR; TCRdb keeps only in-frame clonotypes and omits some of them. Found here are fewer than 45,000 clones, roughly 72% of them singletons; the top ten hold 20% to 25%. This sequence was found in an adult with an advanced solid tumor such as melanoma, head and neck, liver or kidney cancer. This material consisted of CD4+ or CD8+ T cells sorted from blood, taken in a trial of the OX40 agonist ivuxolimab.

The CDR3 bases are TGTGCCTGGAGTGTACAGGAGGGTTCACCCCTCCACTTT. Translation: CAWSVQEGSPLHF. The J gene is TRBJ1-6, the V gene TRBV30, with D possibly being TRBD1 (5 bases). V was clipped by 0 bases and J by 9 bases, with 9 bases between them. Per the germline V gene, CDR1 is GTSNPN and CDR2 is SVGIG (reference sequence). CDR3 length: 13 amino acids.